A selection of T cell receptor beta chains follows, all from one sample in a study of T cell repertoires in cytomegalovirus infection. TCRdb re-called the reads with MiXCR, one entry per CDR3 protein. The table has about half a million distinct CDR3 sequences, approximately 42% seen once. Antigens of these TCRs are unknown. The sequenced sample was cultured PBMCs, obtained from culture after CMV antigen stimulation. These receptors were collected from a human donor in good health (CMV status not recorded). Some clones in this sample may be carry-over from other donors' samples. The CDR3 runs from the conserved cysteine through the conserved F or W. D genes are given only for firm matches. Only some rows state a clone size, as once, few, many or a class for expanded clones.

d_call j_call clone_size v_call cdr3_nt cdr3_aa
NA TRBJ1-1 few TRBV27 TGTGCCAGCAGTCCCAACGCCGACAGTCAGGCTTTCTTT CASSPNADSQAFF
TRBD2 TRBJ2-1 NA TRBV20-1 TGCAGTCGGGCGGGACTAGCGGGAGAAGAGCAGTTCTTC CSRAGLAGEEQFF
NA TRBJ2-2 NA TRBV7-2 TGTGCCAGCAGCTTTGGCAGGGCGAACACCGGGGAGCTGTTTTTT CASSFGRANTGELFF
NA TRBJ2-1 few TRBV7-2 TGTGCCAGCAGCCCGCATTCCACCGACCGGAATGAGCAGTTCTTC CASSPHSTDRNEQFF
TRBD2 TRBJ2-7 NA TRBV11-3 TGTGCCAGCAGCTCCGCGACTAGCGGCGAGCAGTACTTC CASSSATSGEQYF
TRBD2 TRBJ2-3 NA TRBV7-2 TGTGCCAGCAGCAATCCGGGACTAGCGGGAAGCACAGATACGCAGTATTTT CASSNPGLAGSTDTQYF
TRBD2 TRBJ2-7 many TRBV7-8 TGTGCCAGCAGCTTACCAACCGGGCCCCTAGCGGGGGACTACTACGAGCAGTACTTC CASSLPTGPLAGDYYEQYF
TRBD2 TRBJ2-5 few TRBV20-1 TGCAGTGCTAGCCCAGCGGGAGGACGCCAAGAGACCCAGTACTTC CSASPAGGRQETQYF
NA TRBJ2-7 few TRBV7-9 TGTGCCAGCAGCTCATTCGGCGTGAACGAGCAGTACTTC CASSSFGVNEQYF
TRBD1 TRBJ1-1 NA TRBV11-2 TGTGCCAGCAGCTTAAGGCCCAGGGGGGGGTTAGGAAACACTGAAGCTTTCTTT CASSLRPRGGLGNTEAFF
NA TRBJ2-5 NA TRBV18 TGTGCCAGCTCACCACCGCAGGGGCGAGAGACCCAGTACTTC CASSPPQGRETQYF
NA TRBJ2-3 few TRBV6-1 TGTGCCAGCAGTGAATTTGGGTACCACACAGATACGCAGTATTTT CASSEFGYHTDTQYF
TRBD2 TRBJ2-1 few TRBV27 TGTGCCAGCAACCAGGGACTAGCGGGGGGGAAAGTCTACAATGAGCAGTTCTTC CASNQGLAGGKVYNEQFF
NA TRBJ1-5 NA TRBV6-6 TGTGCCAGCAGTTACCTCGTGGGGGAGGGTAATCAGCCCCAGCATTTT CASSYLVGEGNQPQHF
NA TRBJ2-1 NA TRBV7-9 TGTGCCAGCAGCTTAGTCCTAGACGAGCAGTTCTTC CASSLVLDEQFF
NA TRBJ1-1 NA TRBV7-9 TGTGCCAGCAGCCAACCGGAGTCAGCATTGAACACTGAAGCTTTCTTT CASSQPESALNTEAFF
TRBD1 TRBJ2-1 once TRBV28 TGTGCCAGCAGTTTCGGGGGGCGGGACAGGGGTATCTTC CASSFGGRDRGIF
NA TRBJ2-6 NA TRBV28 TGTGCTACAAGCCACAGATCAACCTTCTCTGGGGCCAACGTCCTGACTTTC CATSHRSTFSGANVLTF
TRBD1 TRBJ2-7 few TRBV7-2 TGTGCCAGCAGCTCCACCGGGACAGGGTCATACGAGCAGTACTTC CASSSTGTGSYEQYF
NA TRBJ1-3 once TRBV6-2/TRBV6-3 TGTGCCAGCACCTCCGCGGGCTCTGGAAACACCATATATTTT CASTSAGSGNTIYF
NA TRBJ2-6 NA TRBV6-5 TGTGCCAGCAGTTACGGAGAATCTGGGGCCAACGTCCTGACTTTC CASSYGESGANVLTF
NA TRBJ2-7 NA TRBV4-1 TGCGCCAGCAGCCAAGGTTTCCCTAGCGAATCGGGCGAGCAGTACTTC CASSQGFPSESGEQYF
NA TRBJ2-5 NA TRBV2 TGTGCCGTCCTCTCAGGGACCCAGTACTTC CAVLSGTQYF
TRBD1 TRBJ2-7 NA TRBV6-6 TGTGCCAGCAGTTACTCCGGGACAGGGGGGGGTGAGCAGTACTTC CASSYSGTGGGEQYF
TRBD2 TRBJ2-5 few TRBV2 TGTGCCAGCAGTGGGGCTAGCGGGGGGCTCCAAGAGACCCAGTACTTC CASSGASGGLQETQYF
NA TRBJ1-5 NA TRBV2 TGTGCCAGCACCGAGGGCCCGGCCCCCAATCAGCCCCAGCATTTT CASTEGPAPNQPQHF
NA TRBJ2-3 NA TRBV3-1 TGTGCCAGCAGCCTCGGAGGTATAGATACGCAGTATTTT CASSLGGIDTQYF
NA TRBJ1-2 once TRBV6-1 TGTGCCAGCAGGAACAGTGACCTAAGGGGGGGCACCTTC CASRNSDLRGGTF
NA TRBJ2-3 NA TRBV6-2/TRBV6-3 TGTGCCAGCAGTTACGGGGGGCAGGACACAGATACGCAGTATTTT CASSYGGQDTDTQYF
TRBD2 TRBJ2-3 few TRBV7-2 TGTGCCAGCAGCTTAGATTATTTGCGGGGGGTCACAGATACGCAGTATTTT CASSLDYLRGVTDTQYF
NA TRBJ2-7 NA TRBV7-2 TGTGCCAGCAGCCAGGACAGAACGAGCCCCTACGAGCAGTACTTC CASSQDRTSPYEQYF
NA TRBJ2-3 NA TRBV20-1 TGCAGTGCTAGAGCTCCCAGCACAGATACGCAGTATTTT CSARAPSTDTQYF
TRBD1 TRBJ1-1 once TRBV20-1 TGCAGTGCTCTGGACAGGGAGGAGAACACTGAAGCTTTCTTT CSALDREENTEAFF
NA TRBJ2-1 once TRBV5-4 TGTGCCAGCAGCTCCGAACTAGGATGGGGCAATGAGCAGTTCTTC CASSSELGWGNEQFF
TRBD2 TRBJ2-7 few TRBV4-1 TGCGCCAGCAGCCAAGAAAGTTCGGGGGGCGAGCAGTACTTC CASSQESSGGEQYF
NA TRBJ2-2 few TRBV10-3 TGTGCCATCAGTGAGTCATTTGGGGACACCGGGGAGCTGTTTTTT CAISESFGDTGELFF
TRBD2 TRBJ2-7 few TRBV6-1 TGTGCCAGCAGTGATCGGACTAGCGGCCTCTACGAGCAGTACTTC CASSDRTSGLYEQYF
NA TRBJ1-1 NA TRBV19 TGTGCCAGCAGAGGCGATGAAGCTTTCTTT CASRGDEAFF
NA TRBJ2-7 NA TRBV5-1 TGCGCCAGCAGCTTGGGCCCACAAGCGGGCGGCTCCTACGAGCAGTACTTC CASSLGPQAGGSYEQYF
NA TRBJ2-1 once TRBV15 TGTGCCACCAGCGGGGACTATGAGCAGTTCTTC CATSGDYEQFF
NA TRBJ1-2 NA TRBV7-8 TGTGCCAGCAGCTTAGGGTCAGGGGTTGGCTACACCTTC CASSLGSGVGYTF
TRBD2 TRBJ2-4 NA TRBV7-2 TGTGCCAGCAGGGACCGGACTAGCGGGACGGACATTCAGTACTTC CASRDRTSGTDIQYF
NA TRBJ2-1 NA TRBV14 TGTGCCAGCAGCCACAAAGGCAGGTTCTATGTCATCTACAATGAGCAGTTCTTC CASSHKGRFYVIYNEQFF
TRBD1 TRBJ1-2 few TRBV7-6 TGTGCCAGCAGCCCCTACGTGACAGGGGGCCATGGCTACACCTTC CASSPYVTGGHGYTF
NA TRBJ1-3 NA TRBV12-3/TRBV12-4 TGTGCCAGCAGCTTCCGAAGGGACGGCGGAAACACCATATATTTT CASSFRRDGGNTIYF
TRBD1 TRBJ2-7 NA TRBV6-5 TGTGCCAGCAGTTACTCCGGACAGGGGAACGAGCAGTACTTC CASSYSGQGNEQYF
NA TRBJ2-3 many TRBV7-9 TGTGCCAGCAGCTTCCGGGGTGAGGGTTTAGGAGATACGCAGTATTTT CASSFRGEGLGDTQYF
NA TRBJ2-5 few TRBV6-2/TRBV6-3 TGTGCCAGCAGACGCGGACTATTCCCCCCACAAGAGACCCAGTACTTC CASRRGLFPPQETQYF
TRBD2 TRBJ2-1 NA TRBV6-6 TGTGCCAGCAGCTCATCGGGACTAGGGCTGTTCTTC CASSSSGLGLFF
NA TRBJ1-2 NA TRBV19 TGTGCCAGTGGAAGACAGGCAAACTATGGCTACACCTTC CASGRQANYGYTF
NA TRBJ2-3 once TRBV7-2 TGTGCCAGCAGCAAAGGGGGGACTTTGGCTACGCAGTATTTT CASSKGGTLATQYF
NA TRBJ2-3 NA TRBV28 TGTGCCAGCAGGTCCGAAGTAGATACGCAGTATTTT CASRSEVDTQYF
NA TRBJ1-3 NA TRBV20-1 TGCAGTGGCCTCCGGGGGGATGGAAACACCATATATTTT CSGLRGDGNTIYF
TRBD1 TRBJ1-2 NA TRBV5-4 TGTGCCAGCAGACCCGACAGGGGTATCTATGGCTACACCTTC CASRPDRGIYGYTF
TRBD1 TRBJ2-2 NA TRBV7-2 TGTGCCAGCAGCCGGGACAGTGGGGCCGGGGAGCTGTTTTTT CASSRDSGAGELFF